Sequencing of this TCR beta chain was carried out in a study of blood T cells in healthy people across ages. Study results and caveats: CMV status of donors was not determined, possibly confounding expanded clonotype changes.

This clonotype was found once. Antigen specificity is unknown. Primers used in a second PCR of roughly 6 to 12 cycles were a sample-barcoded 5' primer and a J-beta primer mix. Every single cDNA molecule received a tag from a template-switch adaptor with 12 random nucleotides. TCRdb independently ran MiXCR on the 5' RACE reads; one entry per CDR3 protein. The sample records some 780,000 distinct CDR3 sequences, approximately 60% being singletons. Peripheral blood from each donor was collected in a volume of 9.5 to 10 milliliters. Germline V lookup: CDR1 DFQATT, CDR2 SNEGSKA (reference sequence). Deletions cut 2 bases from V and 3 bases from J, with 11 bases between. The CDR3 runs 14 residues.

The material sequenced was blood. The TCR was taken from a man aged 35-49 years in good health. This chain links TRBV20-1 with TRBJ2-1, with D possibly being TRBD2 (6 bases). The CDR3 nucleotides are TGCAGTGCTAGACGGGGGAACTACTACAATGAGCAGTTCTTC. This encodes CSARRGNYYNEQFF.